This T cell receptor (beta chain) was observed in a study of T cells expressing NK-cell markers. Overall study: It was sorted CD3+CD56-NKG2C+, CD3+CD56+NKG2C- and CD3+CD56+NKG2C+ T cells that provided the TCR beta repertoires.

With respect to this clonotype: Its antigen is unknown.

With UMIs, 5'RACE template switching was used to make TCR beta cDNA. TCRdb re-called the 5' RACE reads and shows each CDR3 protein once, DNA omitted. The sample yields 400,000 to 550,000 distinct CDR3 sequences, of which the top ten take up 7.3%. The CDR3 consists of 13 residues. The germline V gene encodes CDR1 MDHEN and CDR2 SYDVKM. Study-wide results and limits: Several donors showed these clonotypes also leading the CD3+CD56-NKG2C+ fraction. CD8+ T cells in 5 or 6 donors included dominant NKG2C+ clonotypes at about 1.0-7.0%.

The origin of this receptor is a woman aged 18 to 75 in good health. Sequenced sample: blood T cells: a sorted CD56 or NKG2C T cell subset, CD4+ or CD8+ T cells, or bulk PBMC T cells (not recorded which). The rearrangement links TRBV28 to TRBJ2-7. CDR3 sequence: CASSSTVHYEQYF.